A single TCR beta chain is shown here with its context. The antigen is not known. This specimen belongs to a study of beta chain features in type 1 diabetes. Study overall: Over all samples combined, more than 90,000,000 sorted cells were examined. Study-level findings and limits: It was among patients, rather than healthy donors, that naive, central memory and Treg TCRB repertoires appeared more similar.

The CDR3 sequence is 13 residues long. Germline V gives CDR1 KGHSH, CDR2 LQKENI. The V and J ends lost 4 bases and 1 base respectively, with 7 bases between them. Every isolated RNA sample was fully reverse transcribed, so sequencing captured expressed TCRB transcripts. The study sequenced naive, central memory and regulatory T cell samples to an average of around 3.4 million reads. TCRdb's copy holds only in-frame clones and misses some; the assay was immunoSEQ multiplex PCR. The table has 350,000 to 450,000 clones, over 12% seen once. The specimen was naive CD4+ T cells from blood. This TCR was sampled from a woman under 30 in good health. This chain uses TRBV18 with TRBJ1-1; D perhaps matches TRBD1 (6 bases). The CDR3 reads CASSQGQNTEAFF. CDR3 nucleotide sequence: TGTGCCAGCTCACAGGGACAGAACACTGAAGCTTTCTTT.